What follows is one T cell receptor beta chain and its context. These data originate in a study of T cell changes during pregnancy in multiple sclerosis. The protocol was immunoSEQ multiplex PCR, while the TCRdb copy is restricted to in-frame clones and leaves out a portion. The sample has 60,000 or so clones, 80% to 90% seen once; the top ten hold 2.5% to 3%. Germline-derived CDR1 and CDR2 are MNHNY and SVGAGI (reference sequence). The V segment lost 5 bases and the J segment 5 bases; nucleotides outside the gene matches: 2. The CDR3 totals 14 residues. Sample: peripheral blood, taken in the first trimester of pregnancy. The sequence derives from a female donor with multiple sclerosis, enrolled in a pregnancy study. The gene calls are TRBV6-6 and TRBJ1-6, with 8 bases aligning to TRBD1. The CDR3 sequence is CASSAGGDNSPLHF. CDR3 nucleotide sequence: TGTGCCAGCAGTGCAGGGGGCGATAATTCACCCCTCCACTTT.